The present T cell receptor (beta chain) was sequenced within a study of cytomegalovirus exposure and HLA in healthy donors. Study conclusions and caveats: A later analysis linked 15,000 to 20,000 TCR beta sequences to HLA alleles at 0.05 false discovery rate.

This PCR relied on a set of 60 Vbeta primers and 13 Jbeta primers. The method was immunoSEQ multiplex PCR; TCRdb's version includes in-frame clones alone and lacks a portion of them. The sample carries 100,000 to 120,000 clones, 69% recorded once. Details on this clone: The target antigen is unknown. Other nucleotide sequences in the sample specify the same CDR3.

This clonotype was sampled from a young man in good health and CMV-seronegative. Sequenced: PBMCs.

The CDR3 loop reads CASSGGQGRTGELFF. The CDR3, as DNA: TGTGCCAGCAGCGGGGGACAGGGAAGGACCGGGGAGCTGTTTTTT. The genes are TRBV9 and TRBJ2-2; 9 bases are shared with TRBD1. This CDR3 contains 15 residues. V lost 3 bases to trimming and J lost 5 bases; unmatched junction nucleotides: 5. Germline V lookup: CDR1 SGDLS, CDR2 YYNGEE.